This T cell receptor beta chain was sequenced during a study of graft-versus-host responses after intestinal transplantation. The wider study: Multivisceral, liver-intestinal, or isolated intestinal grafts were transplanted into recipients.

Repertoires were generated with immunoSEQ multiplex PCR, while TCRdb's copy carries only in-frame clones and drops some. The sample lists more than 10,000 clones; approximately 84% were seen once. Findings of the study overall: Recipient marrow showed GvH clones, some seen first in ileum or blood. Peak circulating GvH clone levels tracked with early post-transplant HvG declines.

In regard to this clone: Its antigen is unknown.

The CDR3 extends over 13 amino acids. Trimming left V 4 bases short and J 1 base short, with 2 bases between. Germline V lookup: CDR1 SGHVS, CDR2 FNYEAQ. The V gene is TRBV7-6, the J gene TRBJ2-6; unclear D gene. This TCR was recovered from a human patient who received an intestinal transplant, so some T cells may come from the graft donor. Sequencing was performed on PBMCs, taken roughly 310 days after intestinal transplant. The DNA of the CDR3 is TGTGCCAGCAGCTCGTCTGGGGCCAACGTCCTGACTTTC. It is translated as CASSSSGANVLTF.